This T cell receptor (beta chain) was sequenced in a study of T cells after yellow fever vaccination. General study results and limits: Abundant bulk-derived clonotypes could contaminate FACS-sorted repertoires. In post-booster samples, most primary-vaccination clones reappeared (just under 98% CD4, 70% to 90% CD8).

It was through 5'RACE template switching that TCR cDNA was made, with a universal primer site and UMIs added. TCRdb ran MiXCR on the 5' RACE reads and lists one entry per CDR3 protein. The sample has roughly 110,000 distinct CDR3 sequences, 8% to 9.5% seen once; the top ten hold around 25%. This clonotype was seen repeatedly, ten times or more. Its antigen is still unknown. V shed 0 bases and J shed 4 bases, with 5 bases lying between them. The CDR3 has 13 residues. This sequence joins TRBV12-3 or TRBV12-4 and TRBJ2-3; no clear D gene. The sequence derives from a young man who received the YFV17D yellow fever vaccine. This specimen was CD8+ T cells sorted from PBMCs, taken 45 days after the yellow fever booster vaccination. The CDR3 nucleotides are TGTGCCAGCAGTTTAGCTAATCCAGATACGCAGTATTTT. This codes for CASSLANPDTQYF.